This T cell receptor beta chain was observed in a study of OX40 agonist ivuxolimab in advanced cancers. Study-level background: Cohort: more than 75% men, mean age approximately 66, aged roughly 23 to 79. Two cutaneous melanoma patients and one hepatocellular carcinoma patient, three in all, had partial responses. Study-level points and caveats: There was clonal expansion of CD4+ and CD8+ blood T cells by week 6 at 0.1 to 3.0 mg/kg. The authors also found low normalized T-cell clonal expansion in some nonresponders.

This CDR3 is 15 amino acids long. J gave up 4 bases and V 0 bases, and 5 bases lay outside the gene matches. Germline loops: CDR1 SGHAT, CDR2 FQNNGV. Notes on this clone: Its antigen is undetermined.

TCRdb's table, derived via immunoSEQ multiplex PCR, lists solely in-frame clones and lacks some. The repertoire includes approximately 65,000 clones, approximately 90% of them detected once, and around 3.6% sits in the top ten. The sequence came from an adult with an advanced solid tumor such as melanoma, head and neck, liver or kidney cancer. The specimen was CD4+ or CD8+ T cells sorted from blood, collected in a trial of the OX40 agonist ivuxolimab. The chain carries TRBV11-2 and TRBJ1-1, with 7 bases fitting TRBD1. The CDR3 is CASSLDGRGPTEAFF. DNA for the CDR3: TGTGCCAGCAGCTTAGATGGTAGGGGGCCCACTGAAGCTTTCTTT.